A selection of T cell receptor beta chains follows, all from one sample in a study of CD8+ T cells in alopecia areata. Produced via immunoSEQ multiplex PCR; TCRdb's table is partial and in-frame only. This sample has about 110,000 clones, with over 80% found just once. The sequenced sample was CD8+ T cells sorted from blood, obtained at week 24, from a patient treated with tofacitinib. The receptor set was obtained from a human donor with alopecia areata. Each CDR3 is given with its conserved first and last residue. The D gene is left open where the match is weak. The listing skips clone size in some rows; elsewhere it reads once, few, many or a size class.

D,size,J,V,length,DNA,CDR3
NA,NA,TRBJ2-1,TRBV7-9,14,TGTGCCAGCAGCTTAGCGAGCCCCTACAATGAGCAGTTCTTC,CASSLASPYNEQFF
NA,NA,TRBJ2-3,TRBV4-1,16,TGCGCCAGCAGCCAAGAAGGCAGAGGAGAGACAGATACGCAGTATTTT,CASSQEGRGETDTQYF
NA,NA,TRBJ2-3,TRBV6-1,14,TGTGCCAGCAGTGAATATCGGTCAGGGGATACGCAGTATTTT,CASSEYRSGDTQYF
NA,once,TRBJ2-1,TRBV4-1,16,TGCGCCAGCAGCCAAGTCTCCCACTTCTCCTACAATGAGCAGTTCTTC,CASSQVSHFSYNEQFF
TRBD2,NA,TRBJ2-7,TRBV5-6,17,TGTGCCAGCAGCCCTATAGCGGGGGGGCCCCCGGACGACGAGCAGTACTTC,CASSPIAGGPPDDEQYF
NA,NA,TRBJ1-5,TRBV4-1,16,TGCGCCAGCAGCCCAAAACAGGGTTATAGCAATCAGCCCCAGCATTTT,CASSPKQGYSNQPQHF
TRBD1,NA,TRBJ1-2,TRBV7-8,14,TGTGCCAGCAGCTCTAGCCAGGGGGGCTATGGCTACACCTTC,CASSSSQGGYGYTF
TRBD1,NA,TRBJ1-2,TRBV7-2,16,TGTGCCAGCAGCCGTTCATCCTCAGGGGGTTACTATGGCTACACCTTC,CASSRSSSGGYYGYTF
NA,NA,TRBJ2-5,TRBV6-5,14,TGTGCCAGCAGTTCCTTTGAGGGGGAAGAGACCCAGTACTTC,CASSSFEGEETQYF
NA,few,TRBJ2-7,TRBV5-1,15,TGCGCCAGCAGCCCGGTGGGGACGGGAGCCTACGAGCAGTACTTC,CASSPVGTGAYEQYF
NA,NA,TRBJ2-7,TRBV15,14,TGTGCCACCAGCAGAGAAGGGGGGGTAGTGGAGCAGTACTTC,CATSREGGVVEQYF
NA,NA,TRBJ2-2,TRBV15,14,TGTGCCACCTCCGAGAGGCGCGACACCGGGGAGCTGTTTTTT,CATSERRDTGELFF
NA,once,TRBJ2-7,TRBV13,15,TGTGCCAGCAGCCCGACCGCACAGGGAGGGTACGAGCAGTACTTC,CASSPTAQGGYEQYF
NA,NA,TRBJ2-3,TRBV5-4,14,TGTGCCAGCAGCTTGGGACTAGGCGGAGATACGCAGTATTTT,CASSLGLGGDTQYF
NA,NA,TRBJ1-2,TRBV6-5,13,TGTGCCAGCAGTTACTCAAGGGGTGACGGCTACACCTTC,CASSYSRGDGYTF
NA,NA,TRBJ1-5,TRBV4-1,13,TGCGCCAGCAGCCAAGAAATGAATACAGTGCGGCATTTT,CASSQEMNTVRHF
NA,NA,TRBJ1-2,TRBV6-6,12,TGTGCCAGCAGTCCAGAGTTCTATGGCTACACCTTC,CASSPEFYGYTF
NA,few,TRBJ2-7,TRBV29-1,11,TGCAGCGTTGGGGGGTCCTACGAGCAGTACTTC,CSVGGSYEQYF
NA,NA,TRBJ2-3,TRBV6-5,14,TGTGCCACCATCCCTTGGGGTAGCACAGATACGCAGTATTTT,CATIPWGSTDTQYF
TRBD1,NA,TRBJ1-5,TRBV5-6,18,TGTGCCAGCAGCTTGAGAGTTGGGACAGGGGTTGCGGGGAAGCCCCAGCATTTT,CASSLRVGTGVAGKPQHF
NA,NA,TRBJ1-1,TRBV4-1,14,TGCGCCAGCAGCCAAGATCTTGGGGTCTCCGAAGCTTTCTTT,CASSQDLGVSEAFF
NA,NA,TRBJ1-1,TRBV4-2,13,TGTGCCAGCAGCCAAGCTCGCCGGAGTGAGGCTTTCTTT,CASSQARRSEAFF
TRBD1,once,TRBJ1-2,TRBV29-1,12,TGCAGCGCGGGACAGGGGGACTATGGCTACACCTTC,CSAGQGDYGYTF
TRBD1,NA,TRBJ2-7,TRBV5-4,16,TGTGCCAGCAGCTTGGCGGGGACAGGGGGAAACCACGAGCAGTACTTC,CASSLAGTGGNHEQYF
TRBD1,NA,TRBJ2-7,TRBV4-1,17,TGCGCCAGCAGCCAAGATCTCAACAGGGGAAACACCTACGAGCAGTACTTC,CASSQDLNRGNTYEQYF
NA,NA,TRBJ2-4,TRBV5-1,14,TGCGCCAGCAGCTTGGGTCAGCAGGAGCACATTCAGTACTTC,CASSLGQQEHIQYF
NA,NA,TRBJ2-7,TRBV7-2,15,TGTGCCAGCAGCACTTGGACAGAAGGCCACTACGAGCAGTACTTC,CASSTWTEGHYEQYF
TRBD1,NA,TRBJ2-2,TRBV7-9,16,TGTGCCAGCAGCTTAGTCCTGACAGGGGGATCCGGGGAGCTGTTTTTT,CASSLVLTGGSGELFF
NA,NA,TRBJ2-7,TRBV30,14,TGTGCCTGGAAGTGGGCGCACGGGACCTACGAGCAGTACTTC,CAWKWAHGTYEQYF
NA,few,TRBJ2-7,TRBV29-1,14,TGCAGCGTTTCTCCAGAAAAGTCCCCCTACGAGCAGTACTTC,CSVSPEKSPYEQYF
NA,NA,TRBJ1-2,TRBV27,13,TGTGCCAGCAGCCTCGGGCGTAACTATGGCTACACCTTC,CASSLGRNYGYTF
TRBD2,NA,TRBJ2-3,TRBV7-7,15,TGTGCTAGCAGCCGCGGGGGGCCCTACACAGATACGCAGTATTTT,CASSRGGPYTDTQYF
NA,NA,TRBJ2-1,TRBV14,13,TGTGCCAGCAGCCCGACAATTTTCAATGAGCAGTTCTTC,CASSPTIFNEQFF
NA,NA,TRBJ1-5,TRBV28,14,TGTGCCAGCAGTTTATGGGACCTCAATCAGCCCCAGCATTTT,CASSLWDLNQPQHF
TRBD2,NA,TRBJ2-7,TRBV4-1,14,TGCGCCAGCAGCCAAGTTGCGGGGGTATACGAGCAGTACTTC,CASSQVAGVYEQYF
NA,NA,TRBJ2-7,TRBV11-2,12,TGTGCCAGCAGCGGATACAGGGTCGAGCAGTACTTC,CASSGYRVEQYF
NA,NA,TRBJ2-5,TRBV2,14,TGTGCCAGCAGTGCGGTAGAGCTACAAGAGACCCAGTACTTC,CASSAVELQETQYF
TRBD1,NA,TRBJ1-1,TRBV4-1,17,TGCGCCAGCTCCAGCGGGGTCCGGGACAGGGATATCACTGAAGCTTTCTTT,CASSSGVRDRDITEAFF
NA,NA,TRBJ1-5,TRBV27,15,TGTGCCAGCAGTTCGTCGGATCTTAGCAATCAGCCCCAGCATTTT,CASSSSDLSNQPQHF
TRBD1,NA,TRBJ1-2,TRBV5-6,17,TGTGCCAGCAGCTTGGCCCTGGGACAGGGGATCCGGCATGGCTACACCTTC,CASSLALGQGIRHGYTF
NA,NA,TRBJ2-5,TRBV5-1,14,TGCGCCAGCAGCTTGGTAGCTAGCCAAGAGACCCAGTACTTC,CASSLVASQETQYF
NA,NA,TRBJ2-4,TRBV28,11,TGTGCCAGCAGTTTCGGAAACATTCAGTACTTC,CASSFGNIQYF
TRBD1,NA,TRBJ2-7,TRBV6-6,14,TGTGCCAGCAGCCCGGACAGGGTGATCAACGAGCAGTACTTC,CASSPDRVINEQYF
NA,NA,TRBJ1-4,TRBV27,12,TGTGCCAGCAGACACGACGCGGGGAAACTGTTTTTT,CASRHDAGKLFF
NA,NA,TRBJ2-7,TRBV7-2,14,TGTGCCAGCAGCTTAGTTAGAGGGACCTACGAGCAGTACTTC,CASSLVRGTYEQYF
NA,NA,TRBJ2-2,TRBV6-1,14,TGTGCCAGCCTGGGGTACCAAGGGGCCGGGGAGCTGTTTTTT,CASLGYQGAGELFF
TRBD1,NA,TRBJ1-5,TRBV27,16,TGTGCCGGCAGTCCCACTACACAGGGGGCCCATCAGCCCCAGCATTTT,CAGSPTTQGAHQPQHF
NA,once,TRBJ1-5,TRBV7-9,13,TGTGCCAGCAGCAACAACGACAATCAGCCCCAGCATTTT,CASSNNDNQPQHF
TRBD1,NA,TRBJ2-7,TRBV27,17,TGTGCCAGCAGTTTATCGGCCTGGGACAGGGGGCTTTACGAGCAGTACTTC,CASSLSAWDRGLYEQYF
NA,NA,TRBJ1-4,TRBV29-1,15,TGCAGCGGAGGACAGCGGGATGCAACTAATGAAAAACTGTTTTTT,CSGGQRDATNEKLFF
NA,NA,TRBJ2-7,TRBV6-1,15,TGTGCCAGCAGTGAAGAATTAACGGTCTCTTACGAGCAGTACTTC,CASSEELTVSYEQYF
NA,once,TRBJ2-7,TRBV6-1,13,TGTGCCAGCAGTGAGGGGGTCTCCTACGAGCAGTACTTC,CASSEGVSYEQYF
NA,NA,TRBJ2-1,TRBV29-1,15,TGCAGCGTTGAGAGGAGGGGGCCGCCCTACAATGAGCAGTTCTTC,CSVERRGPPYNEQFF